The 21 T cell receptor beta chains below were found in one sample sequenced in a study of cytomegalovirus exposure and HLA in healthy donors. Only in-frame clones appear in the TCRdb table, and some are missing; sequencing was by immunoSEQ multiplex PCR. The sample has under 250,000 clones; approximately 90% are singletons. Sequenced material: PBMCs. Every receptor here comes from a man aged 18-30 years in good health and CMV-seronegative.

The chain uses TRBV14 and TRBJ2-5, with 8 bases matching TRBD2. CDR3 length: 16 residues. Trimming at V came to 2 bases and at J to 3 bases, leaving 8 bases not matched to a gene. Germline V CDR1 and CDR2: SGHDN, FVKESK. The CDR3 spells CASSQLTGGPEETQYF. CDR3 coding DNA: TGTGCCAGCAGCCAACTAACGGGAGGGCCAGAAGAGACCCAGTACTTC.

In this sample, this clone turned up a few times. The rearrangement uses TRBV6-4 and TRBJ2-2, with 9 bases that match TRBD1. CDR3 length equals 13 residues. The trim removed 8 bases at V and 7 bases at J, leaving 5 bases unmatched. Germline CDR1 MRHNA, CDR2 SNTAGT. The CDR3 DNA reads as TGTGCCAGCCGGACAGGGGATGGCGGGGAGCTGTTTTTT. It translates to CASRTGDGGELFF.

The J gene is TRBJ2-3, the V gene TRBV4-2; possibly TRBD2 for D (6 bases). Trimming removed 4 bases at V and 3 bases at J, with 17 bases between. The CDR3 totals 16 residues. Germline lookup yields CDR1 LGHNA and CDR2 YNFKEQ. CDR3 amino acids: CASSRELALGTDTQYF. CDR3 nucleotides: TGTGCCAGCAGCCGAGAACTAGCATTAGGGACAGATACGCAGTATTTT.

The chain couples TRBV6-1 to TRBJ1-2, with D perhaps matching TRBD1 (5 bases). CDR1 and CDR2 (germline): MNHNS, SASEGT. The CDR3 is 12 residues long. The V end was cut by 6 bases, the J end by 4 bases, with 9 bases between. The CDR3 reads CASRDTLYGYTF. DNA of the CDR3: TGTGCCAGCAGGGACACACTCTATGGCTACACCTTC.

The chain recombines TRBV5-6 with TRBJ2-1; 13 bases map to TRBD2. CDR1 and CDR2 (germline): SGHDT, YYEEEE. J gave up 12 bases and V 5 bases, and 11 bases lay outside the gene matches. The CDR3 is 15 amino acids. The CDR3 nucleotides are TGTGCCAGCAGGGGGGTTGGACTAGCGGGAGAGGGGCAGTTCTTC. It specifies CASRGVGLAGEGQFF.

CDR3 sequence: CATSRNRDRVFF. CDR3 DNA: TGTGCCACCAGCAGAAACCGGGACAGGGTGTTCTTC. This sequence joins TRBV15 and TRBJ2-1; TRBD1 aligns across 9 bases. CDR1 is LNHNV and CDR2 is YYDKDF in the germline V gene (reference sequence). This CDR3 region has 12 residues. Trimming removed 2 bases from V and 15 bases from J; junction bases left unmatched: 5.

The table lists this clone with a count of one. The J gene is TRBJ2-5, the V gene TRBV7-2, with a possible D match to TRBD2 (6 bases). Germline V gene data show CDR1 as SGHTA and CDR2 as FQGNSA. The CDR3 sequence is 13 residues long. Trimming removed 5 bases from V and 0 bases from J, with 7 bases in between. This chain's CDR3 is CASSGGYQETQYF. In nucleotides, the CDR3 is TGTGCCAGCAGCGGGGGGTACCAAGAGACCCAGTACTTC.

V and J are TRBV6-1 and TRBJ2-3; 11 bases are shared with TRBD2. V was pared by 2 bases and J by 2 bases, with 6 bases of the junction left unmatched. The CDR3 runs 17 residues. The germline gives CDR1 MNHNS, CDR2 SASEGT. The CDR3, as DNA: TGTGCCAGCAGTGAAAAGAAGGGACTAGCGGACACAGATACGCAGTATTTT. Residues: CASSEKKGLADTDTQYF.

V is TRBV9 and J is TRBJ2-5, with D tentatively TRBD1 (5 bases). The germline V gene has CDR1 SGDLS and CDR2 YYNGEE. Trimming cost V 4 bases and J 5 bases, with 18 bases left between them. This CDR3 is built from 15 residues. CDR3: CASSPPGWGGETQYF. CDR3 DNA sequence: TGTGCCAGCAGCCCCCCAGGTTGGGGCGGCGAGACCCAGTACTTC.

This clone was found once. V is TRBV19 and J is TRBJ2-5, with TRBD1 matching 9 bases. J gave up 3 bases and V 6 bases, and 8 bases lay outside the gene matches. Germline V gene lookup returns CDR1 LNHDA and CDR2 SQIVND (reference sequence). This CDR3 spans 15 amino acids. CDR3 amino acids: CASRVTGGAKETQYF. In DNA form, the CDR3 reads TGTGCCAGTAGGGTTACAGGGGGCGCGAAAGAGACCCAGTACTTC.

The rearrangement joins TRBV19 to TRBJ2-3; D may be TRBD1 (6 bases). The V end was cut by 5 bases, the J end by 2 bases, with 17 bases between. There are 16 residues in the CDR3. Germline loops: CDR1 LNHDA, CDR2 SQIVND (reference sequence). The DNA for the CDR3 is TGTGCCAGTAGTTCGTATCAGGGGTCTCCCACAGATACGCAGTATTTT. This encodes CASSSYQGSPTDTQYF.

The CDR3 DNA reads TGTGCCAGCAACAGGAACCGGGCGTTAGAGACCCAGTACTTC. This translates into CASNRNRALETQYF. V usage is TRBV9 and J usage is TRBJ2-5, with a tentative D call TRBD1 (5 bases). The CDR3 runs 14 residues. V dropped 6 bases and J dropped 4 bases, with 16 bases sitting between them. Germline CDR1 and CDR2: SGDLS and YYNGEE.

Ten or more counts support this clone. The chain carries TRBV5-1 and TRBJ1-1; TRBD1 matches 8 bases. J lost 0 bases, V lost 2 bases, and 9 bases had no gene match. Germline values: CDR1 SGHRS, CDR2 YFSETQ. The CDR3 loop spans 17 amino acids. CDR3 sequence reads: CASSLQGVGAVNTEAFF. DNA of the CDR3: TGCGCCAGCAGCTTACAGGGGGTAGGGGCCGTGAACACTGAAGCTTTCTTT.

The J gene is TRBJ2-3, the V gene TRBV25-1; 8 bases line up with TRBD2. This CDR3 has 15 residues. Germline V lookup: CDR1 MGHDK, CDR2 SYGVNS. V dropped 5 bases and J dropped 2; count of bases not matched to a gene: 6. The CDR3: CASSRAGVTTDTQYF. DNA of the CDR3: TGTGCCAGCAGTAGAGCGGGAGTGACCACAGATACGCAGTATTTT.

This chain connects TRBV27 to TRBJ2-2, with 9 positions matching TRBD2. The V segment lost 5 bases and the J segment 6 bases; nucleotides outside the gene matches: 10. Germline V gene lookup returns CDR1 MNHEY and CDR2 SMNVEV (reference sequence). The CDR3 extends over 16 amino acids. CDR3 DNA: TGTGCCAGCAGTCCCCCTCTTGCGGGAGGGCCCGGGGAGCTGTTTTTT. This translates into CASSPPLAGGPGELFF.

This chain joins TRBV2 and TRBJ2-2, with D perhaps matching TRBD2 (5 bases). V lost 10 bases to trimming and J lost 1 base, with 10 bases between them. The CDR3 contains 13 residues. CDR1 SNHLY and CDR2 FYNNEI come from the germline V gene. The CDR3 spells CATRTENTGELFF. CDR3 DNA: TGTGCCACCAGGACTGAGAACACCGGGGAGCTGTTTTTT.

This chain joins TRBV7-2 and TRBJ2-7; maybe TRBD2 (7 bases). Trimming removed 5 bases at V and 0 bases at J, with 14 bases between. Germline V lookup: CDR1 SGHTA, CDR2 FQGNSA. The CDR3 totals 15 residues. The CDR3 bases are TGTGCCAGCAGCCTCAATGGGGGGGCCTCCTACGAGCAGTACTTC. This translates into CASSLNGGASYEQYF.

The chain couples TRBV6-5 to TRBJ2-4; 8 bases line up with TRBD2. V was clipped by 4 bases and J by 4 bases; unmatched bases: 3. CDR3 length: 14 residues. Germline CDR1 MNHEY, CDR2 SVGAGI. As DNA, the CDR3 is TGTGCCAGCAGTTCACTAGCGGCGAAAAACATTCAGTACTTC. Amino acids: CASSSLAAKNIQYF.

The rearrangement joins TRBV7-8 to TRBJ2-2, with 14 bases lining up with TRBD2. Looked up from germline, CDR1 is SGHVS and CDR2 is FQNEAQ. With 5 bases clipped from V and 9 bases from J, the junction kept 5 bases outside the gene matches. The CDR3 totals 15 residues. CDR3 sequence: CASSKTSGRVRELFF. Here the CDR3 DNA reads TGTGCCAGCAGCAAGACTAGCGGGAGGGTCCGGGAGCTGTTTTTT.

The chain links TRBV6-5 to TRBJ1-2, with 12 bases aligning to TRBD1. CDR3 length: 15 amino acids. Germline lookup yields CDR1 MNHEY and CDR2 SVGAGI. The V and J ends lost 1 base and 7 bases, in that order; junction bases with no gene match: 4. CDR3 bases: TGTGCCAGCAGTTACTTTAGGGGACAGGGGGCTGGCTACACCTTC. Protein sequence: CASSYFRGQGAGYTF.

The gene calls are TRBV25-1 and TRBJ2-3; D not certain. The germline V and J ends were trimmed by 1 base and 2 bases, with 7 bases remaining between them. CDR3 length: 14 amino acids. Germline V gene data show CDR1 as MGHDK and CDR2 as SYGVNS. The CDR3 DNA reads as TGTGCCAGCAGTGAATTCCGCGACACAGATACGCAGTATTTT. Translating it yields CASSEFRDTDTQYF.